This T cell receptor (beta chain) came from a study of control samples from healthy donors and cancer patients. V was cut by 3 bases and J by 0 bases, with 12 bases left in between. This CDR3 comprises 16 residues. The germline CDR1 and CDR2 sequences are LGHNA and YNFKEQ. The protocol was immunoSEQ multiplex PCR, while the TCRdb copy is restricted to in-frame clones and leaves out a portion. The repertoire holds some 13,000 clones, with about 75% as singletons. The sample consisted of formalin-fixed, paraffin-embedded tissue. The rearrangement uses TRBV4-2 and TRBJ2-1; weak D call: TRBD2 (7 bases). The sequence was obtained from a male donor with melanoma. The chain's CDR3 is CASSQEGGASYNEQFF. As DNA, the CDR3 is TGTGCCAGCAGCCAGGAAGGGGGGGCCTCCTACAATGAGCAGTTCTTC.